The present TCR beta chain was sequenced within a study of molecular identifiers for immune sequencing clone quantification. Study as a whole: Four portions were sequenced after RNA from roughly 18,000 or 92,000 naive CD8 cells was split five ways in replicates.

This clonotype was counted many times. Its cognate antigen is unknown. With 10%, 30% or 50% of RNA, about 17,000 to 1,000,000 naive CD8 T cells were sequenced. The CDR3 runs 15 residues. Germline CDR1 SGHTA, CDR2 FQGNSA. Trimming left V 5 bases short and J 1 base short, with 15 bases between. Findings of the study overall: Over 97% of CMV-specific effector molecules, but under 1% of naive ones, were in clones above 20 copies.

Previously published methods and listed TCR primers were used for the bulk TCR libraries. Using its own MiXCR run on the PCR reads, TCRdb lists one record per CDR3 protein. The data contain approximately 670,000 distinct CDR3 sequences, 15% to 20% of them singletons. The chain employs TRBV7-2 and TRBJ2-7; D gene ambiguous. Source material: naive CD8+ T cells from blood, with Jurkat cell RNA spiked in. Subset reported: FACS-sorted CD8+CD4-CCR7+CD45RA+ naive T cells. The sequence was collected from a human donor in good health. Some libraries in this study had Jurkat cell RNA spiked in. The CDR3 loop reads CASSGLWADSYEQYF. CDR3 bases: TGTGCCAGCAGCGGGCTATGGGCCGATTCCTACGAGCAGTACTTC.